This TCR beta chain was captured by sequencing in a study of cytomegalovirus exposure and HLA in healthy donors. The donors belonged to the approximately 120-subject validation cohort, separate from the roughly 670-subject first cohort. This CDR3 comprises 15 residues. Sequencing was performed with immunoSEQ multiplex PCR; in TCRdb, only in-frame clones are kept and a portion is missing. The table has about 250,000 clones, roughly 84% seen once. J is TRBJ1-2 and V is TRBV21-1; the table's D gene call, TRBD1, was not cross checked with the DNA. TRBV21-1 constitutes a pseudogene. Sequenced: PBMCs. The sequence was obtained from a man between 18 and 29 years old in good health and CMV-seropositive. The CDR3, as DNA: TGTGCCAGCAATCCCCCTCGGTACAGTAACTATGGCTACACCTTC. It yields the protein CASNPPRYSNYGYTF.